These 13 T cell receptor beta chains share one sample of origin, sequenced in a study of cytomegalovirus exposure and HLA in healthy donors. PCR amplification relied on 60 Vbeta primers (plus 13 Jbeta primers). Clones were read by immunoSEQ multiplex PCR, and TCRdb kept only the in-frame ones, dropping some. In the table there are about 150,000 clones, 80% of which are singletons. The sequenced material came from PBMCs. The receptors derive from a woman in her thirties or forties in good health and CMV-seropositive.

In this sample, this clone turned up a few times. This chain links TRBV28 with TRBJ1-5; 8 bases line up with TRBD1. Germline assignment: CDR1 MDHEN and CDR2 SYDVKM. CDR3 length equals 15 residues. V was clipped by 3 bases and J by 3 bases; unmatched bases: 4. The CDR3 coding sequence is TGTGCCAGCAGTTTTTCAGGGGGCCACAATCAGCCCCAGCATTTT. Translation gives CASSFSGGHNQPQHF.

This chain links TRBV7-3 with TRBJ2-1; the D gene is possibly TRBD1 (7 bases). Germline loops: CDR1 SGHTA, CDR2 FQGTGA. V shed 6 bases and J shed 1 base, with 16 bases lying between them. CDR3 size: 16 residues. CDR3 region: CASSQGGHPSYNEQFF. DNA of the CDR3: TGTGCCAGCAGTCAGGGGGGACACCCGTCCTACAATGAGCAGTTCTTC.

The chain links TRBV27 to TRBJ1-1; D remains ambiguous. V dropped 2 bases and J dropped 1 base, with 5 bases sitting between them. The CDR3 contains 13 residues. Germline CDR1 is MNHEY and CDR2 is SMNVEV (reference sequence). The CDR3 DNA sequence: TGTGCCAGCAGTTTAATGGCGAACACTGAAGCTTTCTTT. Encoded protein: CASSLMANTEAFF.

The chain carries TRBV25-1 and TRBJ1-5; 9 nucleotides align to TRBD1. The CDR3 runs 17 residues. The junction had 7 bases not matched to a gene; V was cut back by 4 bases and J by 0 bases. The germline CDR1 and CDR2 sequences are MGHDK and SYGVNS. The CDR3 spells CASSGRQGGSSNQPQHF. In DNA, the CDR3 is TGTGCCAGCAGTGGACGACAGGGGGGGAGTAGCAATCAGCCCCAGCATTTT.

This clone was observed a single time. The chain combines TRBV27 with TRBJ2-1; D possibly corresponds to TRBD2 (5 bases). Germline CDR1 MNHEY, CDR2 SMNVEV (reference sequence). Trimming took 0 bases from V and 8 from J, leaving 11 bases between them. The CDR3 has 14 amino acids. This chain's CDR3 is CASSLSEGSDEQFF. DNA for the CDR3: TGTGCCAGCAGTTTATCTGAGGGATCCGATGAGCAGTTCTTC.

This sequence joins TRBV2 and TRBJ2-1; 10 bases fit TRBD2. Germline CDR1 SNHLY, CDR2 FYNNEI. The CDR3 totals 14 residues. V shed 7 bases, J shed 12 bases, and the junction held 12 bases outside the gene matches. The CDR3 sequence is CASMRLAGERRQFF. The CDR3 nucleotides are TGTGCCAGCATGCGTCTAGCGGGAGAAAGGCGGCAGTTCTTC.

This clone showed up just once. The chain has TRBV19 and TRBJ2-7; D remains unclear. V lost 6 bases, J lost 1 base, and 7 bases lay in between. Germline V lookup: CDR1 LNHDA, CDR2 SQIVND (reference sequence). This CDR3 is 12 amino acids long. CDR3 in DNA: TGTGCCAGTAGCAGGAATTCCTACGAGCAGTACTTC. Protein: CASSRNSYEQYF.

The chain recombines TRBV29-1 with TRBJ2-4; D is perhaps TRBD1 (6 bases). This CDR3 region has 12 residues. V lost 4 bases and J lost 7, with 11 bases in between. Germline lookup yields CDR1 SQVTM and CDR2 ANQGSEA. The CDR3 DNA sequence: TGCAGCGTTGTCCGGGACACCAACATTCAGTACTTC. This codes for CSVVRDTNIQYF.

Of note for this clone: The junction departs from the called germline gene at one end, perhaps through a read error. V gene TRBV7-9 combines with J gene TRBJ2-7, with D possibly TRBD2 on 6 matching bases. Looked up from germline, CDR1 is SEHNR and CDR2 is FQNEAQ (reference sequence). The CDR3 loop spans 17 amino acids. CDR3 protein: CTSSLALRGASSYEQYF. DNA for the CDR3: TGTACCAGCAGCTTAGCCCTCCGCGGGGCTAGCTCCTACGAGCAGTACTTC.

This chain joins TRBV19 and TRBJ1-1; TRBD1 matches at 9 bases. Losses at the gene ends were 5 bases for V and 11 bases for J; bases not matched to a gene: 15. Per germline, CDR1 LNHDA and CDR2 SQIVND (reference sequence). The CDR3 has 15 amino acids. CDR3 in DNA: TGTGCCAGTAGTTTAACCGGGACAGGGAATAGTCGGGCTTTCTTT. Translating gives CASSLTGTGNSRAFF.

This chain uses TRBV6-1 with TRBJ2-7; D unclear. There are 14 residues in the CDR3. The germline V and J ends were trimmed by 2 bases and 3 bases, with 11 bases remaining between them. Germline V gene sequence: CDR1 MNHNS, CDR2 SASEGT. This chain's CDR3 is CASSEPRRGYEQYF. The CDR3, as DNA: TGTGCCAGCAGTGAACCAAGACGCGGCTACGAGCAGTACTTC.

The V gene is TRBV2, the J gene TRBJ2-6; a weak D match, TRBD1 (6 bases). The V gene lost 6 bases and the J gene lost 2 bases, with 11 bases spanning the gap. Per germline, CDR1 SNHLY and CDR2 FYNNEI. This CDR3 region has 15 residues. CDR3 sequence (DNA): TGTGCCAGCAGGAGGACAGTAACTGGGGCCAACGTCCTGACTTTC. Amino acid sequence: CASRRTVTGANVLTF.

J is TRBJ2-3 and V is TRBV6-5; a possible D gene is TRBD2 (6 bases). This CDR3 region has 14 residues. The V gene's germline CDR1 is MNHEY and CDR2 SVGAGI. V lost 5 bases to trimming and J lost 4 bases, with 13 bases between them. The CDR3 region is CASSQRRDSDTQYF. Written as DNA, the CDR3 is TGTGCCAGCAGTCAACGTCGGGACTCAGATACGCAGTATTTT.